This entry is about one TCR beta chain. Its target is unknown. It was with random hexamers that roughly 0.45 to 1 ug RNA was reverse transcribed. Amplification of the TCR beta CDR3 was carried out by immunoSEQ multiplex PCR, which spanned a total of 54 Vbeta and 13 Jbeta segments. In TCRdb, the immunoSEQ multiplex PCR reads were re-called with MiXCR into one record per CDR3 protein. The data hold about 120,000 distinct CDR3 sequences, with about 95% observed a single time. The sample originates from a study of CD8 T cells in Susac syndrome. Study-level results: The study admitted that it had a relatively small number of individuals in its TCR sequencing and HLA analysis.

The germline V gene encodes CDR1 SGHTA and CDR2 FQGNSA. V shed 4 bases and J shed 8 bases, with 14 bases lying between them. CDR3 size: 13 residues. Sequencing targeted TCR beta in blood CD8+ and CD4+ T cells. TEMRA cells underwent FACS enrichment and CD8+ and CD4+ T cells underwent negative isolation. The chain is built from TRBV7-2 and TRBJ1-2; D is unclear. The clonotype originates from a human donor with multiple sclerosis. The sequenced sample consisted of CD4+ T cells from PBMCs. In nucleotides, the CDR3 is TGTGCCAGCAGCTACGACGCAAATTCGGGCTACACCTTC. Residues: CASSYDANSGYTF.